Below are 24 T cell receptor beta chains sequenced from a single sample in a study of monozygotic twins with inflammatory bowel disease. Each CDR3 protein gets one entry in TCRdb, which reprocessed the 5' RACE reads and gives no DNA. The sample holds 150,000 to 200,000 distinct CDR3 sequences. The sample comprised blood. The receptors were sampled from a human donor with ulcerative colitis or Crohn's disease, or a healthy co-twin of an affected twin (not recorded which).

The rearrangement links TRBV6-2 or TRBV6-3 to TRBJ1-2; TCRdb lists TRBD1, though no DNA is available to test this call. This CDR3 region has 14 residues. Germline values: CDR1 MNHEY, CDR2 SVGEGT. This CDR3 is CASSYSGHPSGYTF.

The chain links TRBV11-2 to TRBJ2-5. Germline-derived CDR1 and CDR2 are SGHAT and FQNNGV. The CDR3 sequence is 12 residues long. CDR3 region: CASSLVEETQYF.

The J gene is TRBJ2-1, the V gene TRBV5-3; TCRdb's D call, TRBD2, is unchecked because there is no DNA. TRBV5-3 is labeled an ORF, and its function is uncertain. The CDR3 has 17 residues. CDR3 protein: CARSLEAPASPNNEQFF.

V and J are TRBV20-1 and TRBJ2-1; TCRdb indicates TRBD1, and absent DNA this call remains unverified. The CDR3 extends over 13 amino acids. In germline, CDR1 is DFQATT, CDR2 SNEGSKA (reference sequence). The CDR3 region is CSARPTGASEQFF.

This rearrangement joins TRBV6-1 to TRBJ2-1; the TRBD2 assignment by TCRdb is unverifiable without DNA. The CDR3 is 13 residues long. CDR1 and CDR2 (germline): MNHNS, SASEGT. CDR3 amino acids: CASTGRDYNEQFF.

The chain combines TRBV7-2 with TRBJ2-7. Germline V lookup: CDR1 SGHTA, CDR2 FQGNSA. There are 13 residues in the CDR3. This CDR3 reads CASRAASAYEQYF.

The chain joins TRBV7-2 to TRBJ2-7; TCRdb gives TRBD1 as the D gene, but with no DNA this cannot be confirmed. The CDR3 length is 13 residues. Germline loops: CDR1 SGHTA, CDR2 FQGNSA. The CDR3: CASSLAWGDEQYF.

The chain recombines TRBV5-1 with TRBJ1-6. The CDR3 is 12 residues long. Germline V gives CDR1 SGHRS, CDR2 YFSETQ. The CDR3 here is CASSFGDSPLHF.

The chain recombines TRBV5-1 with TRBJ2-2; TCRdb's D call of TRBD1 is untestable without DNA. This CDR3 contains 16 residues. Looked up from germline, CDR1 is SGHRS and CDR2 is YFSETQ. The CDR3 protein is CASSLGDTRFTGELFF.

V gene TRBV5-1 combines with J gene TRBJ2-1; the TCRdb call, TRBD1, lacks DNA for checking. CDR1 and CDR2 from the germline V gene are SGHRS and YFSETQ. CDR3 size: 13 residues. The CDR3: CASSLSGVTEQFF.

The chain joins TRBV7-9 to TRBJ2-1; the TCRdb call, TRBD1, lacks DNA for checking. Germline V CDR1 and CDR2: SEHNR, FQNEAQ (reference sequence). This CDR3 is 17 amino acids long. The chain's CDR3 is CASSRTLQGPPYNEQFF.

This chain links TRBV7-3 with TRBJ1-6; TCRdb lists TRBD1, though no DNA is available to test this call. Looked up from germline, CDR1 is SGHTA and CDR2 is FQGTGA. CDR3 size: 15 residues. The CDR3 region is CASSFRGPYNSPLHF.

The rearrangement uses TRBV20-1 and TRBJ2-7; TCRdb's D gene call, TRBD2, goes unchecked for lack of DNA. The CDR3 consists of 15 residues. CDR1 DFQATT and CDR2 SNEGSKA come from the germline V gene (reference sequence). This CDR3 is CSAPTSVGTIYEQYF.

The J gene is TRBJ1-6, the V gene TRBV7-9. The CDR3 sequence is 17 residues long. Germline CDR1 and CDR2: SEHNR and FQNEAQ (reference sequence). The chain's CDR3 is CASSFAGGISYNSPLHF.

The chain links TRBV18 to TRBJ2-7; the TCRdb call, TRBD2, lacks DNA for checking. Looked up from germline, CDR1 is KGHSH and CDR2 is LQKENI. The CDR3 consists of 17 residues. The CDR3: CASSPFSGRAYEYEQYF.

The rearrangement joins TRBV19 to TRBJ1-1; the D call from TCRdb, TRBD1, cannot be confirmed without DNA. From germline, CDR1 is LNHDA and CDR2 SQIVND (reference sequence). CDR3 length: 15 residues. CDR3 in amino acids: CASSIGGQGDTEAFF.

The chain joins TRBV12-3 or TRBV12-4 to TRBJ2-3; no DNA is available, so the TRBD1 call from TCRdb remains unchecked. There are 16 residues in the CDR3. The CDR3 is CASSLSASGGEDTQYF.

The genes are TRBV29-1 and TRBJ1-3. CDR1 SQVTM and CDR2 ANQGSEA come from the germline V gene. This CDR3 has 13 amino acids. The CDR3 region is CSVDSGSGNTIYF.

The CDR3 loop reads CASSLGPGDGYEQYF. This chain joins TRBV5-1 and TRBJ2-7; checking the TCRdb D call of TRBD1 is not possible without DNA. This CDR3 is built from 15 residues. The germline V gene encodes CDR1 SGHRS and CDR2 YFSETQ.

This chain joins TRBV7-2 and TRBJ1-5; TCRdb outputs TRBD1, but without DNA this stays unchecked. The CDR3 has 14 amino acids. Germline assignment: CDR1 SGHTA and CDR2 FQGNSA. The CDR3 is CASSGDRRNQPQHF.

The rearrangement links TRBV29-1 to TRBJ2-7; without DNA, the TCRdb call of TRBD2 cannot be checked. Germline V gives CDR1 SQVTM, CDR2 ANQGSEA. This CDR3 comprises 15 residues. The CDR3 loop reads CSVSPPAGEESQQYF.

CDR3 protein: CSARSFTGAKANEQFF. This chain joins TRBV20-1 and TRBJ2-1; TCRdb proposes TRBD1, but this gene call is untestable without DNA. There are 16 residues in the CDR3. Germline-derived CDR1 and CDR2 are DFQATT and SNEGSKA (reference sequence).

This chain links TRBV7-9 with TRBJ2-5; TCRdb reports TRBD1, a call that lacks DNA to check it against. Germline CDR1 and CDR2: SEHNR and FQNEAQ (reference sequence). This CDR3 is built from 15 residues. The CDR3: CASSFARAGQETQYF.

The gene calls are TRBV27 and TRBJ1-1; TCRdb's D call, TRBD1, is unchecked because there is no DNA. In germline, CDR1 is MNHEY, CDR2 SMNVEV (reference sequence). This CDR3 comprises 15 residues. The CDR3 sequence is CASSSPRTGNTEAFF.